These 15 T cell receptor beta chains came from one sample sequenced in a study of cytomegalovirus exposure and HLA in healthy donors. PCR involved 60 Vbeta and 13 Jbeta primers. The repertoire was sequenced with immunoSEQ multiplex PCR; TCRdb's copy has only in-frame clones and lacks some. The sample contains roughly 100,000 clones, 70% to 80% of which appear only once. The sequencing input was PBMCs. These receptors came from a man aged 55 to 70 in good health and CMV-seronegative.

The chain combines TRBV7-9 with TRBJ1-4, with D possibly TRBD1 on 6 matching bases. The CDR3 is 15 amino acids. V was cut by 3 bases and J by 0 bases, with 8 bases left in between. Germline V lookup: CDR1 SEHNR, CDR2 FQNEAQ (reference sequence). For the CDR3, the DNA is TGTGCCAGCAGCTTTGGACAGACAACTAATGAAAAACTGTTTTTT. Translated: CASSFGQTTNEKLFF.

J is TRBJ1-6 and V is TRBV5-6, with TRBD1 matching over 8 bases. CDR3 size: 18 residues. Germline CDR1 and CDR2: SGHDT and YYEEEE. With 4 bases clipped from V and 0 bases from J, the junction kept 9 bases outside the gene matches. The CDR3 DNA reads TGTGCCAGCAGCCCTGACAGGGGAATAAGCTCCTATAATTCACCCCTCCACTTT. Amino acid sequence: CASSPDRGISSYNSPLHF.

The chain links TRBV2 to TRBJ2-1; D is unresolved. Trimming took off 5 bases at V and 3 bases at J, with 11 bases between the two ends. The CDR3 sequence is 14 residues long. Per germline, CDR1 SNHLY and CDR2 FYNNEI. The CDR3 loop reads CASSLQEGYNEQFF. CDR3 DNA sequence: TGTGCCAGCAGTCTCCAGGAAGGCTACAATGAGCAGTTCTTC.

A few counts support this clone. CDR3 sequence (DNA): TGTGCCAGCAGCTTAAGCGGGGGGGCCGGTGAGACCCAGTACTTC. It is translated as CASSLSGGAGETQYF. The V gene is TRBV5-6, the J gene TRBJ2-5; the match to TRBD2 covers 10 bases. V gave up 2 bases and J gave up 5 bases; unmatched junction bases: 6. The CDR3 sequence is 15 residues long. Per germline, CDR1 SGHDT and CDR2 YYEEEE.

The chain has TRBV27 and TRBJ1-6; perhaps TRBD1 as D (6 bases). The CDR3 loop spans 17 amino acids. Germline CDR1 and CDR2: MNHEY and SMNVEV (reference sequence). Trimming pared 3 bases from V and 5 bases from J, leaving 17 bases between. CDR3 amino acids: CASSFRPQGNNNSPLHF. The CDR3 DNA reads TGTGCCAGCAGTTTCAGGCCCCAGGGGAATAATAATTCACCCCTCCACTTT.

This chain joins TRBV7-9 and TRBJ1-4; D uncertain. Trimming cost V 6 bases and J 7 bases, with 15 bases left between them. Germline loops: CDR1 SEHNR, CDR2 FQNEAQ (reference sequence). The CDR3 loop spans 14 amino acids. This chain's CDR3 is CASSFREKAEKLFF. CDR3 bases: TGTGCCAGCAGTTTTAGGGAGAAGGCTGAAAAACTGTTTTTT.

For the CDR3, the DNA is TGTGCCAGTAGTCGGGACAGGGGCGTTTCACCCCTCCACTTT. Amino acid sequence: CASSRDRGVSPLHF. The V and J genes are TRBV19 and TRBJ1-6; TRBD1 aligns across 10 bases. Trimming at V came to 5 bases and at J to 9 bases, leaving 4 bases not matched to a gene. The CDR3 sequence is 14 residues long. Germline CDR1 LNHDA, CDR2 SQIVND (reference sequence).

This clone was seen just once. The chain has TRBV5-6 and TRBJ1-4, with D perhaps TRBD1 (5 bases). Germline lookup yields CDR1 SGHDT and CDR2 YYEEEE. The CDR3 runs 15 residues. Trimming removed 2 bases at V and 4 bases at J, with 12 bases between. The CDR3 sequence: CASSFKNRNNEKLFF. As DNA, the CDR3 is TGTGCCAGCAGCTTTAAAAACAGGAATAATGAAAAACTGTTTTTT.

In its sample, this clone was seen a few times. V usage is TRBV9 and J usage is TRBJ2-2, with D uncertain. The CDR3 has 16 residues. Germline CDR1 is SGDLS and CDR2 is YYNGEE. The V end lost 2 bases, the J end lost 7 bases, and 18 bases lay between the germline ends. The CDR3 DNA is TGTGCCAGCAGCGTCGGTTCGTCGTTTGTTTTCGGGGAGCTGTTTTTT. Translation gives CASSVGSSFVFGELFF.

Worth noting for this clone: A read error may account for a junction end that differs from germline. The chain couples TRBV5-8 to TRBJ2-1, with 7 bases fitting TRBD1. Germline V lookup: CDR1 SGHTS, CDR2 YDEGEE. This CDR3 contains 12 residues. This CDR3 reads CVSSLGTVEQFF. The CDR3 nucleotides are TGTGTCAGCAGCTTGGGGACAGTTGAGCAGTTCTTC.

This chain links TRBV4-1 with TRBJ1-6, with TRBD1 as a possible D gene (5 bases). V was trimmed by 0 bases and J by 7 bases, leaving 13 bases between them. This CDR3 spans 16 amino acids. Germline V gene lookup returns CDR1 MGHRA and CDR2 YSYEKL. In nucleotides, the CDR3 is TGCGCCAGCAGCCAAGAACTTGGGACTTTAAATTCACCCCTCCACTTT. This gives the protein CASSQELGTLNSPLHF.

This clone was picked up a small number of times. The identical CDR3 is also encoded by other nucleotide sequences in the sample. The chain combines TRBV29-1 with TRBJ2-3; TRBD1 is a possible D gene (6 bases). CDR1 is SQVTM, CDR2 ANQGSEA, per germline. The germline V and J ends were trimmed by 7 bases and 3 bases, with 14 bases remaining between them. The CDR3 loop spans 13 amino acids. The CDR3 here is CSAYRERTDTQYF. The CDR3 nucleotides are TGCAGCGCCTACAGGGAGAGGACAGATACGCAGTATTTT.

The V call is TRBV6-5, the J call TRBJ1-3; possibly TRBD1 for D (5 bases). Trimming pared 0 bases from V and 3 bases from J, leaving 9 bases between. The CDR3 sequence is 15 residues long. Germline CDR1 and CDR2: MNHEY and SVGAGI. The CDR3 spells CASSYSPGGGNTIYF. In DNA, the CDR3 is TGTGCCAGCAGTTACTCGCCGGGGGGTGGAAACACCATATATTTT.

This clone was observed once. This rearrangement joins TRBV18 to TRBJ1-4; 7 bases agree with TRBD1. Trimming at V came to 4 bases and at J to 2 bases, leaving 1 base not matched to a gene. The CDR3 is 14 amino acids. The germline CDR1 and CDR2 sequences are KGHSH and LQKENI. The CDR3 sequence is CASSQGQTNEKLFF. In nucleotides, the CDR3 is TGTGCCAGCTCACAGGGACAGACTAATGAAAAACTGTTTTTT.

Points on this clone: Other nucleotide sequences in the sample specify the same CDR3. The chain is built from TRBV7-2 and TRBJ2-5, with D possibly matching TRBD2 (6 bases). The CDR3 is made up of 14 amino acids. The germline V and J ends were trimmed by 0 bases and 2 bases, with 7 bases remaining between them. Germline CDR1 is SGHTA and CDR2 is FQGNSA. In DNA form, the CDR3 reads TGTGCCAGCAGCTTAGCTGGAGGGCAAGAGACCCAGTACTTC. It codes for CASSLAGGQETQYF.